This TCR beta chain derives from a study of spatial heterogeneity in lung cancer. Study-level information: The average appearance count of each unique TCR and UMI combination in raw reads was more than 8.5. Study-level findings and limits: Resection saw ubiquitous expanded tumor TCRs appear in blood more than follow-up did.

As for time point: sample taken at primary tumor resection. Whole RNA came from tumor, nontumor lung or frozen PBMC and was sequenced without being sorted. Unique molecular identifiers, one per molecule, were present on every TCR cDNA molecule. Each CDR3 protein gets one entry after TCRdb re-called the 5' RACE reads with MiXCR. The sample records about 92,000 distinct CDR3 sequences, 10% to 15% being singletons. Germline lookup yields CDR1 MDHEN and CDR2 SYDVKM. This CDR3 is built from 15 residues. Trimming left V 6 bases short and J 2 bases short, with 11 bases between. This clonotype has just a few counts. What it binds is not known.

J is TRBJ2-6 and V is TRBV28; no clear D gene. Source: PBMCs, taken at surgery. The source of this sequence is a male donor with early-stage non-small cell lung cancer. The DNA of the CDR3 is TGTGCCAGCAGACCGTCCCTGACTGGGGCCAACGTCCTGACTTTC. As protein: CASRPSLTGANVLTF.